This TCR beta chain was obtained from a study of blood T cell repertoires in COVID-19 (dated by TCRdb to 2020 to 2021). The study in broad terms: Samples covering the acute and convalescent phases of COVID-19 were provided by collaborators in the United States, Italy and Spain. The dataset comprised deeply sampled blood TCRbeta repertoires from subjects exposed to, actively infected with, or recovered from COVID-19. The prospective study material was composed of cDNA or gDNA derived from T cells, B-cell-depleted T cells, or PBMCs. Where available, HLA class I and class II types were taken from metadata supplied by the sample provider and were not determined by assay-based typing. A de-identified subject ID, COVID-19 status, age in years and sex were almost always included in the sample metadata. The repertoires were made available in a free public database intended to serve as a resource for research on the immune response to SARS-CoV-2. The samples were drawn from two sources: the first 160 participants of the ongoing ImmuneRACE study, and some 1,300 subjects contributed by 6 global collaborators.

The collaborating institutions used their own protocols to collect whole blood in K2EDTA tubes. For TCRbeta analysis, collaborators shipped samples as frozen whole blood, isolated PBMCs, or DNA extracted from either of those sample types. A word on this clone: It lacks a known antigen. Base qualities are missing; no much larger clone stands one base away.

General findings and caveats noted by the study authors: The amount of clinical and demographic metadata varied by source and participant and was provided uncurated.

V has 0 bases trimmed and J has 7 bases trimmed; junction bases matching no gene number 6. CDR1 SGHDT and CDR2 YYEEEE were looked up in the germline V gene. The CDR3 contains 16 residues, cysteine and phenylalanine counted. The only DNA kept is the CDR3, 48 bases in frame from the first base. The immunoSEQ Assay, a bias-controlled multiplex PCR, was used to amplify TCRbeta CDR3 regions from genomic DNA. The authors' analysis ran thus. The number of nucleated cells in each sample was estimated by amplification of reference gene primers within the assay. Sequence reads were collapsed and filtered to measure the absolute abundance of every unique TCRbeta CDR3 rearrangement. For each sample, productive Simpson clonality was calculated as the square root of Simpson's diversity index across productive rearrangements. Entries here come from immuneACCESS through TCRdb and include only in-frame sequences with V and J called. Some clones fail to appear in such tables; in the studies checked, an unresolved V gene covers under half of the shortfall, and the cause of the remainder is unknown. V, J and clone size reflect that table, while D and trimming were determined from the DNA. This sample holds over 90,000 clones; around 90% were observed only once. The top ten clonotypes cover around 3.3% of the sample.

Specimen: peripheral blood. The rearranged segments are TRBV5-6 and TRBJ1-6, with 8 central nucleotides matching TRBD1. This sequence was found in a man aged 50 to 59 in a cohort sampled during active COVID-19. The CDR3 protein is CASSLGMTGANSPLHF. The nucleotides read TGTGCCAGCAGCTTGGGGATGACAGGGGCAAATTCACCCCTCCACTTT.